Presented here are 25 T cell receptor beta chains from one specimen sequenced in a study of T-cell reconstitution after alpha-beta-depleted transplantation in children. Preparing the TCRbeta library involved the use of unique molecular identifiers. Via MiXCR, TCRdb re-called the PCR reads, giving one row per CDR3 protein. This table holds fewer than 750,000 distinct CDR3 sequences, roughly 27% found once. The sequencing used PBMCs, collected before TCRalphabeta/CD19-depleted stem cell transplant. Receptors originate from a boy younger than two with Wiskott-Aldrich syndrome, due to receive a stem cell transplant.

This chain connects TRBV12-3 or TRBV12-4 to TRBJ1-5; 9 bases match TRBD1. CDR3 length equals 16 residues. The junction had 7 bases not matched to a gene; V was cut back by 5 bases and J by 2 bases. As DNA, the CDR3 is TGTGCCAGCAGTGCCGACAGGGGGGTGGGCAATCAGCCCCAGCATTTT. Protein product: CASSADRGVGNQPQHF.

The rearrangement joins TRBV5-1 to TRBJ2-7, with 10 bases that match TRBD1. The CDR3 spans 16 residues. Germline CDR1 is SGHRS and CDR2 is YFSETQ. Trimming cost V 1 base and J 3 bases; bases outside gene matches: 7. CDR3 in amino acids: CASSLMVTGGNYEQYF. CDR3 bases: TGCGCCAGCAGCTTGATGGTGACAGGGGGCAACTACGAGCAGTACTTC.

In this sample, this clonotype turned up a few times. The rearrangement links TRBV20-1 to TRBJ2-3; possible D gene TRBD2, 5 bases. Per germline, CDR1 DFQATT and CDR2 SNEGSKA (reference sequence). This CDR3 has 13 residues. Between the trimmed V and J ends, which lost 3 bases and 6 bases, there was a span of 13 bases. CDR3 sequence (DNA): TGCAGTGCTAGGGAGGCCCCTGCGGATACGCAGTATTTT. It translates to CSAREAPADTQYF.

The chain recombines TRBV29-1 with TRBJ2-1; TRBD2 is a possible D gene (6 bases). CDR1 and CDR2 (germline): SQVTM, ANQGSEA. The ends were cut back, 4 bases at V and 9 bases at J, with 13 bases in the middle. The CDR3 extends over 12 amino acids. The DNA for the CDR3 is TGCAGCGTTGGGCGACTAGTCGGTGAGCAGTTCTTC. This encodes CSVGRLVGEQFF.

The rearrangement uses TRBV7-3 and TRBJ2-7, with no clear D. V lost 5 bases to trimming and J lost 0 bases, with 17 bases between them. Germline CDR1 reads SGHTA; CDR2 reads FQGTGA. This CDR3 comprises 16 residues. CDR3 in DNA: TGTGCCAGCAGCCCCACCAGAACCGAGAACTCCTACGAGCAGTACTTC. Translation gives CASSPTRTENSYEQYF.

The V gene is TRBV2, the J gene TRBJ2-1, with a possible D match to TRBD2 (6 bases). Trimming took off 2 bases at V and 3 bases at J, with 14 bases between the two ends. CDR1 is SNHLY, CDR2 FYNNEI, per germline. CDR3 size: 16 residues. The CDR3, as DNA: TGTGCCAGCAGTGAAAATCTAGCGCCACTCTACAATGAGCAGTTCTTC. This gives the protein CASSENLAPLYNEQFF.

The gene calls are TRBV5-6 and TRBJ2-1, with a possible D match to TRBD2 (6 bases). The CDR3 extends over 14 amino acids. V shed 2 bases and J shed 7 bases, with 13 bases lying between them. CDR1 is SGHDT, CDR2 YYEEEE, per germline. This chain's CDR3 is CASSLLGLTNEQFF. CDR3 in DNA: TGTGCCAGCAGCTTATTGGGACTTACAAATGAGCAGTTCTTC.

This chain uses TRBV20-1 with TRBJ2-7; D is possibly TRBD1 or TRBD2 (5 bases each). The CDR3 consists of 16 residues. Germline V gene data show CDR1 as DFQATT and CDR2 as SNEGSKA (reference sequence). The ends were cut back, 3 bases at V and 1 base at J, with 19 bases in the middle. The CDR3 loop is CSASGGPLRTSYEQYF. The CDR3 DNA reads TGCAGTGCTAGTGGGGGACCCCTCAGAACGTCCTACGAGCAGTACTTC.

The chain carries TRBV2 and TRBJ1-5, with TRBD1 matching over 7 bases. This CDR3 has 15 amino acids. The ends lost 5 bases at V and 2 bases at J; junction bases unmatched: 6. CDR1 and CDR2 (germline): SNHLY, FYNNEI. As DNA, the CDR3 is TGTGCCAGCAGTCCTGGACAGGCCGGCAATCAGCCCCAGCATTTT. Encoded protein: CASSPGQAGNQPQHF.

In this sample, this clonotype turned up a few times. This sequence joins TRBV28 and TRBJ1-5; weak D call: TRBD1 (5 bases). Per the germline V gene, CDR1 is MDHEN and CDR2 is SYDVKM. The length of the CDR3 is 12 residues. Between the trimmed V and J ends, which lost 10 bases and 6 bases, there was a span of 13 bases. The CDR3, as DNA: TGTGCCACGCAAACTGGGGGTCAGCCCCAGCATTTT. Translation gives CATQTGGQPQHF.

This clonotype was detected a few times. This sequence joins TRBV7-2 and TRBJ2-2; possibly TRBD1 or TRBD2 for D (6 bases each). V was clipped by 1 base and J by 4 bases, with 13 bases between them. Per germline, CDR1 SGHTA and CDR2 FQGNSA. The CDR3 has 16 residues. The CDR3 nucleotides read TGTGCCAGCAGCTTAGTTGGGGGGCAGGTCACCGGGGAGCTGTTTTTT. Its protein product is CASSLVGGQVTGELFF.

This clonotype was picked up a small number of times. The chain carries TRBV12-3 or TRBV12-4 and TRBJ2-6, with D perhaps being TRBD1 or TRBD2 (5 bases each). This CDR3 has 17 residues. V was cut by 0 bases and J by 2 bases, with 11 bases left in between. DNA for the CDR3: TGTGCCAGCAGTTTAGCGCGAACGGGACCTGGGGCCAACGTCCTGACTTTC. This translates into CASSLARTGPGANVLTF.

This clonotype was seen only a few times. The chain is built from TRBV19 and TRBJ2-1, with 8 bases fitting TRBD2. The CDR3 has 14 residues. Germline V gene lookup returns CDR1 LNHDA and CDR2 SQIVND (reference sequence). Trimming at V came to 1 base and at J to 8 bases, leaving 4 bases not matched to a gene. DNA for the CDR3: TGTGCCAGTAGTATAGGCGGGAGGTCGGATGAGCAGTTCTTC. It specifies CASSIGGRSDEQFF.

V usage is TRBV20-1 and J usage is TRBJ2-1, with D unclear. Trimming pared 3 bases from V and 6 bases from J, leaving 12 bases between. This CDR3 is built from 13 residues. Germline CDR1 is DFQATT and CDR2 is SNEGSKA (reference sequence). Here the CDR3 reads CSASLVAGNEQFF. The DNA of the CDR3 is TGCAGTGCTAGCCTCGTGGCCGGCAATGAGCAGTTCTTC.

This clonotype occurred a few times. The chain joins TRBV6-1 to TRBJ2-7; 10 nucleotides align to TRBD2. Germline V CDR1 and CDR2: MNHNS, SASEGT. The CDR3 extends over 17 amino acids. V was clipped by 5 bases and J by 6 bases; unmatched bases: 16. The DNA of the CDR3 is TGTGCCAGCAGTCGAAAATATAGCGGGAGGACCTCCCCCGAGCAGTACTTC. Its protein product is CASSRKYSGRTSPEQYF.

Concerning this clonotype: At one end the junction does not follow the germline gene, possibly because of a read error. V usage is TRBV6-2 or TRBV6-3 and J usage is TRBJ2-3; D might be TRBD2 (6 bases). Germline V gives CDR1 MNHEY, CDR2 SVGEGT. The CDR3 runs to 12 residues. This CDR3 reads CASTAGGDMQYF. As DNA, the CDR3 is TGTGCCAGCACCGCCGGCGGGGATATGCAGTATTTT.

The rearrangement uses TRBV20-1 and TRBJ2-7; tentatively, D is TRBD2 (6 bases). The CDR3 runs 14 residues. Germline values: CDR1 DFQATT, CDR2 SNEGSKA (reference sequence). The V end lost 6 bases, the J end lost 0 bases, and 15 bases lay between the germline ends. CDR3 nucleotide sequence: TGCAGTGCCCTTTTAGCGGTTTTCTCCTACGAGCAGTACTTC. Amino acid sequence: CSALLAVFSYEQYF.

The chain uses TRBV5-1 and TRBJ2-1; unclear D gene. Trimming shortened V by 1 base and J by 5 bases, and 16 bases separated the two germline ends. The CDR3 length is 16 residues. In germline, CDR1 is SGHRS, CDR2 YFSETQ. CDR3: CASSLKTLIGNNEQFF. The DNA of the CDR3 is TGCGCCAGCAGCTTGAAGACTTTGATCGGTAACAATGAGCAGTTCTTC.

This clonotype was observed a few times. V and J are TRBV27 and TRBJ2-1; D remains ambiguous. V lost 1 base, J lost 5 bases, and 6 bases lay in between. The germline CDR1 and CDR2 sequences are MNHEY and SMNVEV (reference sequence). This CDR3 is 13 amino acids long. CDR3 coding DNA: TGTGCCAGCAGTTTATGGGTCAACAATGAGCAGTTCTTC. It yields the protein CASSLWVNNEQFF.

This clonotype turned up a few times. The rearrangement joins TRBV4-2 to TRBJ2-1; unclear D gene. The CDR3 is 12 residues long. Germline V gene sequence: CDR1 LGHNA, CDR2 YNFKEQ. Trimming stripped 0 bases from V and 8 bases from J, with 5 bases between. CDR3 nucleotides: TGTGCCAGCAGCCAAGATATACATGAGCAGTTCTTC. It yields the protein CASSQDIHEQFF.

This clonotype has only a few counts. The rearrangement uses TRBV24-1 and TRBJ2-7; a weak D match, TRBD2 (5 bases). V lost 4 bases, J lost 5 bases, and 20 bases lay in between. In germline, CDR1 is KGHDR, CDR2 SFDVKD. CDR3 length: 16 amino acids. The CDR3 spells CATSDRLAILGHEQYF. CDR3 nucleotide sequence: TGTGCCACCAGTGACCGTCTCGCGATACTAGGCCACGAGCAGTACTTC.

This clonotype was seen more than once but under ten times. This chain links TRBV5-1 with TRBJ2-1, with 10 bases lining up with TRBD2. The CDR3 sequence is 13 residues long. Germline CDR1 reads SGHRS; CDR2 reads YFSETQ. With V trimmed by 7 bases and J by 10 bases, 8 bases remained unmatched. CDR3 sequence (DNA): TGCGCCAGCGTCCTAGCGGGAGTCGGGGAGCAGTTCTTC. Encoded protein: CASVLAGVGEQFF.

This clonotype was detected only a few times. The chain employs TRBV20-1 and TRBJ1-2; 10 nucleotides line up with TRBD1. V was pared by 6 bases and J by 8 bases, with 6 bases of the junction left unmatched. The germline V gene encodes CDR1 DFQATT and CDR2 SNEGSKA (reference sequence). This CDR3 has 12 amino acids. The CDR3 here is CSARQGAEGYTF. The CDR3 coding sequence is TGCAGTGCACGACAGGGGGCGGAAGGCTACACCTTC.

The V call is TRBV12-3 or TRBV12-4, the J call TRBJ2-1; 7 positions match TRBD2. V dropped 0 bases and J dropped 9; count of bases not matched to a gene: 8. CDR3 length equals 15 residues. CDR3 region: CASSLATTREGEQFF. DNA of the CDR3: TGTGCCAGCAGTTTAGCAACAACTAGGGAGGGTGAGCAGTTCTTC.

The CDR3 protein is CASSLIRDRDYNEQFF. DNA for the CDR3: TGTGCCAGCAGCTTGATCCGGGACAGGGATTACAATGAGCAGTTCTTC. This chain links TRBV5-5 with TRBJ2-1; 9 nucleotides match TRBD1. Unmatched junction bases numbered 6, after V lost 1 base and J lost 4 bases. The germline CDR1 and CDR2 sequences are SGHKS and YYEKEE (reference sequence). The CDR3 contains 16 residues.